This entry features one TCR beta chain sequence. This sample is drawn from a study of blood T cell repertoires in COVID-19. Across the whole study: Both acute and convalescent COVID-19 samples were obtained from the United States, Italy and Spain. PBMCs, B-cell-depleted T cells, or T cells provided the cDNA or gDNA that made up the material.

Trimming shortened V by 9 bases and J by 0 bases, and 11 bases separated the two germline ends. The CDR3 sequence is 13 residues long. Per the germline V gene, CDR1 is MDHEN and CDR2 is SYDVKM. Authors' processing steps: How many nucleated cells were present was estimated from reference gene primer amplification. Using immunoSEQ multiplex PCR, the repertoire was profiled, and TCRdb retains in-frame clones only, with some absent. That table gives V, J and clone size, and the DNA gave D and trimming. The sample shows 130,000 to 150,000 clones, 70% to 90% of them seen only once. The TCR sequence derives from a man aged 55 to 69 with active or convalescent COVID-19. V usage is TRBV28 and J usage is TRBJ1-1; possible D gene TRBD1, 6 bases. The sequencing sample was made of peripheral blood. This CDR3 reads CASYRDMNTEAFF. CDR3 coding DNA: TGTGCCAGTTACAGGGACATGAACACTGAAGCTTTCTTT.